This TCR beta chain was retrieved from a study of OX40 agonist ivuxolimab in advanced cancers. Sequenced by immunoSEQ multiplex PCR; TCRdb stores in-frame clones only, minus some. The sample includes roughly 40,000 clones, around 90% seen only once; the top ten take about 16%. The V end was cut by 3 bases, the J end by 1 base, with 16 bases between. The germline gives CDR1 SEHNR, CDR2 FQNEAQ (reference sequence). The CDR3 consists of 17 residues. This TCR was sampled from an adult with an advanced solid tumor such as melanoma, head and neck, liver or kidney cancer. The chain combines TRBV7-9 with TRBJ2-1; D uncertain. The starting material was CD4+ or CD8+ T cells sorted from blood, obtained in a trial of the OX40 agonist ivuxolimab. CDR3 DNA sequence: TGTGCCAGCAGCTTTTGGGGATTGCGGTGGTCCTACAATGAGCAGTTCTTC. It is translated as CASSFWGLRWSYNEQFF.